Listed here are 11 T cell receptor beta chains from one sample, sequenced in a study of control samples from healthy donors and cancer patients. Sequencing was performed with immunoSEQ multiplex PCR; in TCRdb, only in-frame clones are kept and a portion is missing. The sample shows about 57,000 clones, 91% of them seen only once. Input material: PBMCs. The receptors stem from a man in his thirties or forties with colorectal cancer.

The V gene is TRBV10-2, the J gene TRBJ2-3; D possibly corresponds to TRBD2 (7 bases). The CDR3 has 14 amino acids. V was clipped by 8 bases and J by 5 bases, with 17 bases between them. CDR1 is WSHSY and CDR2 is SAAADI in the germline V gene. The CDR3 sequence: CASGGAYAGDTQYF. In nucleotides, the CDR3 is TGCGCCAGCGGGGGGGCCTATGCTGGAGATACGCAGTATTTT.

CDR3 residues: CASSLRDSDNSYEQYV. CDR3 in DNA: TGTGCCAGCTCACTCCGGGACAGCGACAACTCCTACGAGCAGTACGTC. The V and J genes are TRBV18 and TRBJ2-7, with 7 positions matching TRBD1. The junction had 9 bases not matched to a gene; V was cut back by 4 bases and J by 0 bases. Germline V lookup: CDR1 KGHSH, CDR2 LQKENI. This CDR3 is 16 amino acids long.

This chain joins TRBV6-2 or TRBV6-3 and TRBJ2-5; D is perhaps TRBD2 (6 bases). The CDR3 length is 17 residues. Germline CDR1 reads MNHEY; CDR2 reads SVGEGT. Trimming shortened V by 0 bases and J by 3 bases, and 17 bases separated the two germline ends. CDR3 in DNA: TGTGCCAGCAGTTACTCGATGGATGGGGAGGCGGAAGAGACCCAGTACTTC. It yields the protein CASSYSMDGEAEETQYF.

This chain links TRBV5-1 with TRBJ2-1; the match to TRBD2 covers 13 bases. Germline trimming cut 4 bases from V and 8 bases from J; bases unmatched to any gene: 9. CDR3 length: 16 amino acids. Germline V gene data show CDR1 as SGHRS and CDR2 as YFSETQ. CDR3 sequence (DNA): TGCGCCAGCAGCAGTGGGACTAGCGGGGCCCCCCATGAGCAGTTCTTC. Protein: CASSSGTSGAPHEQFF.

The CDR3 reads CASSLAEGSGTEAFF. In nucleotides, the CDR3 is TGTGCCAGCAGCTTAGCGGAGGGGAGTGGCACTGAAGCTTTCTTT. The V call is TRBV7-9, the J call TRBJ1-1; perhaps TRBD1 as D (5 bases). The CDR3 is 15 amino acids. Germline V gene lookup returns CDR1 SEHNR and CDR2 FQNEAQ (reference sequence). The germline V and J ends were trimmed by 0 bases and 4 bases, with 12 bases remaining between them.

V usage is TRBV6-2 or TRBV6-3 and J usage is TRBJ1-2; 8 bases align to TRBD1. CDR3 length: 15 residues. With 0 bases clipped from V and 5 bases from J, the junction kept 5 bases outside the gene matches. The germline CDR1 and CDR2 sequences are MNHEY and SVGEGT. CDR3 nucleotide sequence: TGTGCCAGCAGTTACTCAACAGGGGGAGGATATGGCTACACCTTC. Translating gives CASSYSTGGGYGYTF.

The chain is built from TRBV30 and TRBJ1-3; 12 nucleotides match TRBD1. V shed 5 bases, J shed 4 bases, and the junction held 6 bases outside the gene matches. This CDR3 contains 15 residues. CDR1 is GTSNPN and CDR2 is SVGIG in the germline V gene (reference sequence). CDR3: CAWSGDRGPGNTIYF. DNA for the CDR3: TGTGCCTGGTCCGGGGACAGGGGGCCAGGAAACACCATATATTTT.

The V call is TRBV7-8, the J call TRBJ1-5; TRBD1 matches 7 bases. Germline values: CDR1 SGHVS, CDR2 FQNEAQ. The CDR3 has 15 residues. With 5 bases clipped from V and 2 bases from J, the junction kept 6 bases outside the gene matches. The CDR3 DNA is TGTGCCAGCAGCAAAGACAGGGTTGGCAATCAGCCCCAGCATTTT. Translating it yields CASSKDRVGNQPQHF.

The chain recombines TRBV6-2 or TRBV6-3 with TRBJ2-7; TRBD1 matches at 7 bases. CDR1 is MNHEY, CDR2 SVGEGT, per germline. Trimming at V came to 2 bases and at J to 7 bases, leaving 11 bases not matched to a gene. The CDR3 consists of 15 residues. As DNA, the CDR3 is TGTGCCAGCAGTTACGCCTCCGGGACAGCCGGGGAGCAGTACTTC. Residues: CASSYASGTAGEQYF.

This chain uses TRBV18 with TRBJ2-3; 11 nucleotides line up with TRBD1. V gave up 3 bases and J gave up 2 bases; unmatched junction bases: 7. CDR1 is KGHSH, CDR2 LQKENI, per germline. The CDR3 runs 17 residues. The CDR3 is CASSPGQGGLATDTQYF. CDR3 nucleotide sequence: TGTGCCAGCTCACCGGGACAGGGGGGTTTGGCCACAGATACGCAGTATTTT.

V is TRBV7-9 and J is TRBJ2-3, with 13 bases matching TRBD2. The V gene end was trimmed by 3 bases and the J gene end by 5 bases; junction bases not matched to a gene: 8. This CDR3 has 17 amino acids. CDR1 and CDR2 from the germline V gene are SEHNR and FQNEAQ (reference sequence). CDR3 sequence: CASSFSGTSGVGDTQYF. In nucleotides, the CDR3 is TGTGCCAGCAGCTTCTCCGGGACTAGCGGGGTGGGAGATACGCAGTATTTT.